The entry below describes one TCR beta chain. Its cognate antigen is unknown. This sample stems from a study of graft-versus-host responses after intestinal transplantation. Whole-study context: Each patient got anti-thymocyte globulin induction, then tacrolimus and steroids for two to four years.

Using immunoSEQ multiplex PCR, the repertoire was profiled, and TCRdb retains in-frame clones only, with some absent. The table lists around 100,000 clones, approximately 93% of them singletons. Findings of the study overall: The marrow of recipients harbored GvH clones, and ileum or blood showed some of them first. Peak circulating GvH clone levels tracked with early post-transplant HvG declines.

V lost 2 bases and J 5 bases, leaving 10 bases between the germline ends. Germline CDR1 and CDR2: SGHRS and YFSETQ. The CDR3 has 14 residues. The source is a human donor who received an intestinal transplant. This chain uses TRBV5-1 with TRBJ2-2; TRBD1 is a possible D gene (6 bases). The sample consisted of unstimulated CD8+ T cells sorted from spleen or lymph node cells, taken before intestinal transplant. This chain's CDR3 is CASSFITGTGELFF. CDR3 nucleotide sequence: TGCGCCAGCAGCTTCATAACAGGGACCGGGGAGCTGTTTTTT.